This T cell receptor beta chain was captured in a study of blood T cell repertoires in COVID-19. Across the study: Acute-phase and convalescent COVID-19 samples originated in the United States, Italy and Spain.

In the original processing: Estimated nucleated cell counts came from reference gene primer amplification. Data came from immunoSEQ multiplex PCR; TCRdb stores just in-frame clones and leaves some out. That table gives V, J and clone size, and the DNA gave D and trimming. This table holds fewer than 200,000 clones, about 80% found once. The CDR3 consists of 12 residues. Per the germline V gene, CDR1 is MNHEY and CDR2 is SVGAGI. V was pared by 4 bases and J by 5 bases, with 8 bases between. The sample was peripheral blood. The sequence derives from a human donor in a cohort sampled during active COVID-19. V usage is TRBV6-5 and J usage is TRBJ1-2; no clear D gene. The DNA for the CDR3 is TGTGCCAGCAGTTTTACAGCTTATGGCTACACCTTC. Residues: CASSFTAYGYTF.